This T cell receptor (beta chain) was captured by sequencing in a study of shared clonotypes between healthy human individuals. Study-level information: Each donor's CD4 naive and CD4 memory cells filled three plates apiece, CD8 naive two, and CD8 memory one. Findings of the study overall: Generation of non-shared clonotypes was less probable than generation of clonotypes shared by all four donors.

Roughly 200 ng DNA, 30,000 to 35,000 T cell genomes, went into each sorted-subset replicate PCR. The method was immunoSEQ multiplex PCR; TCRdb's version includes in-frame clones alone and lacks a portion of them. There are millions of clones in the sample; 85% to 95% occur only once, and 0.11% to 0.15% lies in the top ten. About this clone itself: Antigen: not known.

This receptor was identified in a man between 18 and 29 years old in good health. Material for sequencing was naive CD4+ T cells sorted from blood. Stated subset: CD45RA+ positively selected.

DNA of the CDR3: TGTGCCAGCAGCTTGGCCCTAGGACAGGGCTCTTCCGGGGAGCTGTTTTTT. Its protein product is CASSLALGQGSSGELFF. The V and J genes are TRBV5-4 and TRBJ2-2; the match to TRBD1 covers 8 bases. The trim removed 0 bases at V and 6 bases at J, leaving 10 bases unmatched. The CDR3 has 17 residues. Germline loops: CDR1 SGHNT, CDR2 YYREEE (reference sequence).